This T cell receptor (beta chain) originates from a study of blood T cells in healthy people across ages. Study in general: Capturing about one barcoded beta molecule per two T cells was achieved by template switching. Whole-study findings and limits: Across the age range, TCR beta diversity per million T cells fell in a roughly linear way.

Note on this clonotype: The antigen remains unidentified.

The second PCR ran about 7 to 12 cycles with a sample-barcoded 5' primer and J-beta primers. With 12 random nucleotides, a template-switch adaptor tagged each individual cDNA molecule. TCRdb re-called the 5' RACE reads with MiXCR, one entry per CDR3 protein. The table lists over 1.5 million distinct CDR3 sequences, 49% of them singletons. The sequence derives from a woman aged 40 to 50 in good health. Sequencing input: blood.

The CDR3 sequence is CASSDRAAYNEQYF. CDR3 bases: TGTGCCAGCAGTGACAGAGCAGCCTACAATGAGCAGTACTTC. The chain carries TRBV27 and TRBJ2-1; D is possibly TRBD1 (5 bases). The DNA end lines up better with TRBJ2-7; the J call may be wrong. CDR1 is MNHEY, CDR2 SMNVEV, per germline (reference sequence). The CDR3 is 14 residues long.